This T cell receptor (beta chain) was identified during a study of cytomegalovirus exposure and HLA in healthy donors. Regarding the study as a whole: Some TCR beta chains (more than 150 of them) were listed as cytomegalovirus-associated. One later analysis reportedly identified an Asian-associated ancestry cluster that showed fewer N-insertions than the approximately 670-donor mean.

V was pared by 3 bases and J by 6 bases, with 11 bases between. The CDR3 consists of 14 residues. Germline CDR1 SGHTA, CDR2 FQGTGA. This clone was observed a single time. Its antigen is currently unknown. PCR involved 60 Vbeta and 13 Jbeta primers. Produced via immunoSEQ multiplex PCR; TCRdb's table is partial and in-frame only. Seen here are roughly 130,000 clones, roughly four fifths observed once, and the top ten hold roughly 1.3%. The sample taken for sequencing was PBMCs. The chain uses TRBV7-3 and TRBJ2-2; a weak D match, TRBD1 (5 bases). The receptor was isolated from a woman between 40 and 50 years old in good health and CMV-seronegative. The CDR3 loop reads CASSFQGTAGELFF. CDR3 DNA: TGTGCCAGCAGCTTTCAGGGTACCGCCGGGGAGCTGTTTTTT.